This TCR beta chain was identified during a study of T cells after yellow fever vaccination. Study details: SMART-Seq v4 Ultra Low Input served to prepare low-cell-number fractions.

The CDR3 has 13 amino acids. Germline CDR1 is SGHRS and CDR2 is YFSETQ. V was shortened by 4 bases and J by 5 bases, with 12 bases between the two germline ends. TCRdb recomputed calls from the 5' RACE reads with MiXCR, one row per CDR3 protein. The data contain 200,000 to 300,000 distinct CDR3 sequences, 10% to 15% of them singletons. The chain links TRBV5-1 to TRBJ2-5; TRBD2 is a possible D gene (5 bases). This TCR was recovered from a young man who received the YFV17D yellow fever vaccine. The sample here was CD4+ T cells sorted from PBMCs, taken 45 days after the yellow fever booster vaccination. The CDR3, as DNA: TGCGCCAGCAGCCTGGCCGAGGGTGAGACCCAGTACTTC. The encoded protein is CASSLAEGETQYF.